Given below is one TCR beta chain in context. What antigen it recognizes has not been identified. Base qualities are missing; no much larger clone stands one base away. The immunoSEQ Assay, a bias-controlled multiplex PCR, was used to amplify TCRbeta CDR3 regions from genomic DNA. On the study's bioinformatics: Within the assay, amplification of reference gene primers was used to estimate how many nucleated cells each sample contained. To quantify the absolute abundance of each unique TCRbeta CDR3 rearrangement, sequence reads were collapsed and filtered. For each sample, productive Simpson clonality was calculated as the square root of Simpson's diversity index across productive rearrangements. TCRdb holds this immuneACCESS table with in-frame rearrangements only. Some clones are missing; in checked studies, unresolved V genes explain under half, and the rest has no known cause. The DNA gave D and trimming, while V, J and clone size come from that table. Across this sample there are approximately 150,000 clones, with more than 80% seen only once. The top ten hold more than 2% of the sample.

The data belong to a study of blood T cell repertoires in COVID-19 (dated by TCRdb to about 2020). General notes on the study: Samples covering the acute and convalescent phases of COVID-19 were provided by collaborators in the United States, Italy and Spain. The material from the prospective study consisted of cDNA or gDNA derived from T cells, B-cell-depleted T cells, or PBMCs. Subjects who had been exposed to COVID-19, were actively infected with it, or had recovered from it provided the deeply sampled blood TCRbeta repertoires that made up the dataset. The repertoires were released in a freely available public database meant as a resource for research on the immune response to SARS-CoV-2. The samples were drawn from two sources: the first 160 participants of the ongoing ImmuneRACE study, and 950 to 1,500 subjects contributed by 6 global collaborators. The sample metadata nearly always contained a de-identified subject ID, COVID-19 status, age in years and sex. Where available, HLA class I and class II types were obtained from metadata supplied by the sample provider rather than from assay-based typing.

The investigation overall reported the following: The amount of clinical and demographic metadata varied by source and participant and was provided uncurated.

Per the germline V gene, MNHEY is the CDR1 and SVGAGI is the CDR2. V loses 6 bases, J loses 4 bases, and the germline ends lie 12 bases apart. The CDR3 goes from the cysteine to the phenylalanine over 13 residues. Kept here is only the CDR3 DNA, which spans 39 bases and is read in frame from base 1. Whole blood was collected in K2EDTA tubes by collaborating institutions according to the institutions' own protocols. For TCRbeta analysis, collaborators shipped samples in one of three forms: frozen whole blood, isolated PBMCs, or DNA extracted from either of those sample types. The V and J segments used are TRBV6-5 and TRBJ1-2; TRBD1 might be the D gene, on 5 matching bases. The sample comprised peripheral blood. This TCR was recovered from a man in his 70s with acute or convalescent COVID-19. The CDR3 reads as follows: CASRRGLIYGYTF. The nucleotide sequence is given as TGTGCCAGCAGGCGGGGACTGATCTATGGCTACACCTTC.